The T cell receptor beta chain under discussion was sequenced for a study of blood T cell repertoires in COVID-19. This clone was seen a single time. This CDR3 has 13 residues. Trimming shortened V by 6 bases and J by 2 bases, and 11 bases separated the two germline ends. Germline V gene lookup returns CDR1 LNHDA and CDR2 SQIVND (reference sequence). Authors' methods: Amplification with reference gene primers provided the estimates of nucleated cell counts. Only in-frame clones appear in the TCRdb table, and some are missing; sequencing was by immunoSEQ multiplex PCR. That table supplies the V and J calls and clone size; D and trimming were determined from the DNA. The table shows about 110,000 clones, with roughly 85% occurring only once.

This TCR was recovered from a human donor in a cohort sampled during active COVID-19. Sequencing input: peripheral blood. This chain connects TRBV19 to TRBJ2-7; D gene ambiguous. This CDR3 is CASSTDTPYEQYF. The CDR3 nucleotides read TGTGCCAGTAGCACAGACACCCCCTACGAGCAGTACTTC.